This entry is about one T cell receptor (beta chain). Its antigen specificity is not known. No quality values exist for individual bases; no much larger clone is one base distant. TCRbeta CDR3 regions were amplified from genomic DNA using the immunoSEQ Assay, a bias-controlled multiplex PCR. Processing in the source paper ran as follows. The number of nucleated cells in each sample was estimated by amplification of reference gene primers within the assay. To quantify the absolute abundance of each unique TCRbeta CDR3 rearrangement, sequence reads were collapsed and filtered. For each sample, productive Simpson clonality was calculated as the square root of Simpson's diversity index across productive rearrangements. Imported from immuneACCESS, the table was reduced by TCRdb to in-frame sequences with V and J called. These copies leave out some clones; in studies compared against another copy, an unresolved V gene accounts for under half, and the cause of the remainder is not known. V and J calls and clone size are those listed in that table; D and trimming were worked out from the DNA. A total of hundreds of thousands of clones appear in this sample, roughly 87% of them only once. The biggest ten clones account for 1% of the sample.

The data derive from a study of blood T cell repertoires in COVID-19 (TCRdb year 2020). Study-level background: Collaborator samples came from the United States, Italy and Spain and covered acute and convalescent phases of COVID-19. The samples were drawn from the first 160 participants of the ongoing ImmuneRACE study and from 1,254 subjects provided by 6 global collaborators. Nearly every sample came with metadata listing a de-identified subject ID, COVID-19 status, age in years and sex. Where available, HLA class I and class II types were obtained from metadata supplied by the sample provider rather than from assay-based typing. The dataset comprised deeply sampled blood TCRbeta repertoires from subjects exposed to, actively infected with, or recovered from COVID-19. The repertoires were released in a freely available public database intended as a resource for research on the immune response to SARS-CoV-2. The prospective study material was composed of cDNA or gDNA derived from T cells, B-cell-depleted T cells, or PBMCs.

In the prospective study, participants were roughly 18 to 90 years old, resided in approximately 25 geographic areas of the United States, and were enrolled through a virtual design. Cohort assignment in the prospective study relied on participant-reported clinical history from a screening survey and a study questionnaire. ImmuneRACE Cohort 3 recovered participants were defined by two consecutive negative NP/OP PCR tests, healthcare professional clearance, or symptom resolution. Mobile phlebotomists in the prospective study collected whole blood, serum and a nasopharyngeal or oropharyngeal swab from every participant. Prospective study participants could optionally give additional blood draws and questionnaires over a roughly two-month period. Prospective study blood samples were shipped either frozen or at room temperature before DNA extraction. The paper's findings and limits, for the study overall: The amount of clinical and demographic metadata varied by source and participant and was provided uncurated.

Sequenced: PBMCs or T cells enriched from blood (not recorded which). The clonotype comes from a woman under 40 who had recovered from COVID-19.

The CDR3 loop reads CASTIGGYTGELFF. Here is the DNA: TGTGCCAGCACGATCGGGGGGTACACCGGGGAGCTGTTTTTT. Recombination joined TRBV6-5 with TRBJ2-2, with 7 bases aligning to TRBD2. Unmatched junction bases come to 5, with V trimmed by 7 bases and J by 3 bases. From a lookup of the germline V gene, CDR1 and CDR2 are MNHEY and SVGAGI. The CDR3 contains 14 residues, cysteine and phenylalanine counted. Of the read, only the CDR3 DNA is kept; its 42 bases are in frame from base 1.